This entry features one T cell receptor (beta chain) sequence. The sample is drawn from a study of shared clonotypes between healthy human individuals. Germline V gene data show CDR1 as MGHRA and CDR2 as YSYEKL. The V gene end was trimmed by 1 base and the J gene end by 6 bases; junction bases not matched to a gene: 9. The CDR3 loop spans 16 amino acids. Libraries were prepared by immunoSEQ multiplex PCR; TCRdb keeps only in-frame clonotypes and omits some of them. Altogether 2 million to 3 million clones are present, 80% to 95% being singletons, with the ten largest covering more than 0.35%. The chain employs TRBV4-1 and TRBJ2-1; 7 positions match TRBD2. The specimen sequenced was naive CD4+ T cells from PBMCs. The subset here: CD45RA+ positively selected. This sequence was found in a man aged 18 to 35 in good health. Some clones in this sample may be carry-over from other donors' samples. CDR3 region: CASSQGRREGLNEQFF. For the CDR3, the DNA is TGCGCCAGCAGCCAAGGTAGGAGGGAGGGCCTCAATGAGCAGTTCTTC.